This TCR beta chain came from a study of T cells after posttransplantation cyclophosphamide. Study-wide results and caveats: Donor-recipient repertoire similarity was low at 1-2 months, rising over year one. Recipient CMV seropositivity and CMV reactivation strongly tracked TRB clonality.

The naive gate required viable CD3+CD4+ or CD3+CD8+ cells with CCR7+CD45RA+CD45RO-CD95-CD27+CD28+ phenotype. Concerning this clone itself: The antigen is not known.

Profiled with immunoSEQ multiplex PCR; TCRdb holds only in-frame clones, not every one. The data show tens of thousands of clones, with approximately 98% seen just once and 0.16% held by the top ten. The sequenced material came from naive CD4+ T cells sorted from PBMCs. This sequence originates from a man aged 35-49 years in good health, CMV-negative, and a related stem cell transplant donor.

The CDR3 sequence: CASSIRYRVGGFIQPQHF. The CDR3 DNA is TGTGCCAGTAGTATTCGATACAGGGTTGGGGGCTTCATCCAGCCCCAGCATTTT. The chain combines TRBV19 with TRBJ1-5, with TRBD1 as a possible D gene (6 bases). V lost 3 bases to trimming and J lost 7 bases, with 25 bases between them. Germline assignment: CDR1 LNHDA and CDR2 SQIVND (reference sequence). The CDR3 is made up of 18 amino acids. The whole variable domain, filled in from reference TRBV19 and TRBJ1-5, reads DGGITQSPKYLFRKEGQNVTLSCEQNLNHDAMYWYRQDPGQGLRLIYYSQIVNDFQKGDIAEGYSVSREKKESFPLTVTSAQKNPTAFYLCASSIRYRVGGFIQPQHFGDGTRLSIL.